The 18 T cell receptor beta chains below were found in one sample sequenced in a study of T cell clonality in common variable immunodeficiency. Sequencing used immunoSEQ multiplex PCR; TCRdb keeps in-frame clones, though not all of them. The profile covers around 40,000 clones, none occurring a single time. Sample: peripheral blood mononuclear cells. All receptors come from a person between 18 and 75 years old in good health.

By sample share, this clone is medium-sized (0.01 to 0.1%). The read ends 3 residues shy of where the CDR3 ends; the end is completed using the germline J gene. The chain uses TRBV6-1 and TRBJ2-1; unclear D gene. Trimming removed 2 bases at V and 5 bases at J, with 10 bases between. Germline values: CDR1 MNHNS, CDR2 SASEGT. The CDR3 totals 14 residues. The sequenced part of the CDR3 DNA is TGTGCCAGCAGTGAAATCACAGACAACAATGAG. Translated: CASSEITDNNE. The whole CDR3 is CASSEITDNNEQFF.

Here the CDR3 reads CASSEFGQGEDTQYF. The covered CDR3 bases are TGTGCCAGCAGTGAATTCGGACAGGGGGAGGATACG. The chain recombines TRBV25-1 with TRBJ2-3; 10 nucleotides line up with TRBD1. The read ends 3 residues before the CDR3 terminus; that terminus is restored from the germline J gene. V shed 1 base and J 6 bases; nucleotides not matched to a gene: 4. This CDR3 contains 15 residues. The germline V gene has CDR1 MGHDK and CDR2 SYGVNS.

This clone has ten or more counts. CDR3 protein: CSFLVGGGNEQFF. The sequenced CDR3 bases are TGCAGCTTCCTGGTAGGGGGGGGCAATGAG. V is TRBV29-1 and J is TRBJ2-1, with D possibly TRBD2 on 7 matching bases. The CDR3 end lies 3 residues beyond the end of the read and is filled in from the germline J gene. The V gene lost 8 bases and the J gene lost 6 bases, with 17 bases spanning the gap. In germline, CDR1 is SQVTM, CDR2 ANQGSEA. This CDR3 contains 13 residues.

Notes on this clone: Coverage ceases 3 residues before the CDR3 finishes, and the germline J gene fills in the end. This chain connects TRBV5-1 to TRBJ2-7, with 10 bases fitting TRBD1. The CDR3 runs 19 residues. With 3 bases clipped from V and 3 bases from J, the junction kept 18 bases outside the gene matches. Germline V gene sequence: CDR1 SGHRS, CDR2 YFSETQ. The CDR3 is CASSYYPGQGMPTFYEQYF. The DNA read from the CDR3 is TGCGCCAGCAGCTATTACCCGGGACAGGGGATGCCCACCTTCTACGAG. The whole variable domain, remainder taken from reference TRBV5-1 and TRBJ2-7, is KAGVTQTPRYLIKTRGQQVTLSCSPISGHRSVSWYQQTPGQGLQFLFEYFSETQRNKGNFPGRFSGRQFSNSRSEMNVSTLELGDSALYLCASSYYPGQGMPTFYEQYFGPGTRLTVT.

This clone was detected many times. The sample carries other DNA sequences with the same CDR3. CDR3 DNA (partial): TGTGCCAGCAGCTTACGTCTCAGGCGCACAGATACG. This codes for CASSLRLRRTDT. The CDR3 in its entirety is CASSLRLRRTDTQYF. The genes are TRBV7-9 and TRBJ2-3; D gene ambiguous. The observed sequence ends 3 residues before the CDR3 terminus, with the missing tail filled in from the germline J gene. Trimming left V 2 bases short and J 1 base short, with 10 bases between. The CDR3 runs 15 residues. Germline V gene data show CDR1 as SEHNR and CDR2 as FQNEAQ (reference sequence). The full variable domain, rest sourced from reference TRBV7-9 and TRBJ2-3, is DTGVSQNPRHKITKRGQNVTFRCDPISEHNRLYWYRQTLGQGPEFLTYFQNEAQLEKSRLLSDRFSAERPKGSFSTLEIQRTEQGDSAMYLCASSLRLRRTDTQYFGPGTRLTVL.

This clone has at least ten counts. Read sequence stops 3 residues before the CDR3 end, and the germline J gene provides the missing end. This chain links TRBV30 with TRBJ2-1; 7 bases are a match to TRBD2. V lost 0 bases to trimming and J lost 8 bases; unmatched junction nucleotides: 7. This CDR3 is built from 14 residues. Germline CDR1 is GTSNPN and CDR2 is SVGIG (reference sequence). CDR3 sequence reads: CAWSVGRGGDEQFF. The part of the CDR3 DNA that was read is TGTGCCTGGAGTGTAGGGAGGGGCGGCGATGAG.

This clone was seen at least ten times. This chain's CDR3 is CASSLRTGDTEAFF. CDR3 DNA, as far as it was read: TGCGCCAGCAGCCTCCGGACAGGGGACACTGAA. The gene calls are TRBV5-1 and TRBJ1-1; the match to TRBD1 covers 9 bases. The sequenced fragment ends 3 residues before the CDR3 boundary, so the rest is inferred from the germline J gene. This CDR3 comprises 14 residues. Trimming took 4 bases from V and 3 from J; bases not matched to a gene: 4. Germline lookup yields CDR1 SGHRS and CDR2 YFSETQ.

This clone was observed at least ten times. The missing CDR3 end, 3 residues past where the read stops, is filled in from the germline J gene. J is TRBJ1-3 and V is TRBV29-1; 7 nucleotides agree with TRBD1. The germline V gene has CDR1 SQVTM and CDR2 ANQGSEA. The V and J ends lost 0 bases and 2 bases, in that order; junction bases with no gene match: 4. The CDR3 is 15 amino acids. The chain's CDR3 is CSVEDLRGTGNTIYF. The sequenced CDR3 bases are TGCAGCGTTGAAGATCTCAGGGGGACTGGAAACACC.

This clone has a count of ten or more. The sequenced fragment ends 3 residues before the CDR3 boundary, so the rest is inferred from the germline J gene. V and J are TRBV7-3 and TRBJ2-7, with TRBD2 matching 12 bases. The junction had 8 bases not matched to a gene; V was cut back by 1 base and J by 1 base. Per germline, CDR1 SGHTA and CDR2 FQGTGA. This CDR3 has 18 amino acids. CDR3 DNA (partial): TGTGCCAGCAGCTTAATGGCTAGCGGGGGGGATAAATCCTACGAG. This codes for CASSLMASGGDKSYE. The CDR3 in full is CASSLMASGGDKSYEQYF.

This clone appeared many times. The read stops 3 residues short of the end of the CDR3; the missing end is completed from the germline J gene. J is TRBJ2-1 and V is TRBV7-8, with 8 positions matching TRBD2. This CDR3 spans 15 amino acids. In germline, CDR1 is SGHVS, CDR2 FQNEAQ. V trimming: 5 bases; J trimming: 7 bases; junction bases outside the gene matches: 10. CDR3 protein: CASSPYGTSRNEQFF. The covered CDR3 bases are TGTGCCAGCAGCCCCTACGGGACTAGTAGGAATGAG. Combining the CDR3 with reference TRBV7-8 and TRBJ2-1 gives the whole variable domain GAGVSQSPRYKVAKRGQDVALRCDPISGHVSLFWYQQALGQGPEFLTYFQNEAQLDKSGLPSDRFFAERPEGSVSTLKIQRTQQEDSAVYLCASSPYGTSRNEQFFGPGTRLTVL.

This clone was observed many times. The read stops 3 residues short of the end of the CDR3; the missing end is completed from the germline J gene. J is TRBJ2-1 and V is TRBV7-7; TRBD2 matches at 8 bases. This CDR3 contains 15 residues. Germline V gene lookup returns CDR1 SSHAT and CDR2 FNYEAQ (reference sequence). V dropped 1 base and J dropped 3; count of bases not matched to a gene: 2. The DNA read from the CDR3 is TGTGCCAGCAGCTTAGAGCTAGCGGGCTACAATGAG. Translated, it gives CASSLELAGYNE. The CDR3, in full, reads CASSLELAGYNEQFF.

The table lists this clone with many counts. Relative to the germline gene, one junction end is altered; a read error may explain this. The CDR3 bases that were read are TGCACCAGCAGGGACAGTCGTTCCTACGAG. The encoded protein is CTSRDSRSYE. Given in full, the CDR3 is CTSRDSRSYEQYF. J is TRBJ2-7 and V is TRBV4-1, with 7 nucleotides matching TRBD1. The read halts 3 residues ahead of the CDR3 end, with the missing end drawn from the germline J gene. The CDR3 has 13 amino acids. The germline V gene has CDR1 MGHRA and CDR2 YSYEKL.

This clone was counted ten times or more. Read coverage stops 3 residues before the CDR3 terminus; the germline J gene supplies the remainder. The chain joins TRBV18 to TRBJ2-4, with a weak D call TRBD1 (6 bases). The CDR3 length is 15 residues. The V end was cut by 3 bases, the J end by 6 bases, with 15 bases between. CDR1 KGHSH and CDR2 LQKENI come from the germline V gene. Here the CDR3 reads CASSPVTGLINIQYF. CDR3 DNA (partial): TGTGCCAGCTCACCCGTAACAGGGCTCATAAACATT.

Concerning this clone itself: From the germline J gene comes the end of the CDR3, since the read stops 3 residues before it. This chain connects TRBV18 to TRBJ2-7, with D perhaps matching TRBD2 (5 bases). This CDR3 is built from 12 residues. CDR1 is KGHSH, CDR2 LQKENI, per germline. V was cut by 3 bases and J by 5 bases, with 8 bases left in between. CDR3 loop: CASSPLGDEQYF. CDR3 DNA, as far as it was read: TGTGCCAGCTCACCCCTCGGGGACGAG.

This clone was counted at least ten times. The read halts 3 residues ahead of the CDR3 end, with the missing end drawn from the germline J gene. This rearrangement joins TRBV5-1 to TRBJ2-2; 7 nucleotides align to TRBD1. CDR1 SGHRS and CDR2 YFSETQ come from the germline V gene. This CDR3 is 15 amino acids long. V gave up 2 bases and J gave up 4 bases; unmatched junction bases: 5. CDR3 in amino acids: CASSFRQGFTGELFF. CDR3 DNA (partial): TGCGCCAGCAGCTTCCGACAGGGTTTCACCGGGGAG.

This clone showed up many times. The read stops 3 residues short of the end of the CDR3; the missing end is completed from the germline J gene. J is TRBJ1-1 and V is TRBV10-3; D might be TRBD1 (5 bases). The germline V and J ends were trimmed by 6 bases and 5 bases, with 13 bases remaining between them. Germline V gene sequence: CDR1 ENHRY, CDR2 SYGVKD. CDR3 size: 13 residues. CDR3 bases read: TGTGCCATCAGCGTCGAGAAGGGGACTGAA. This sequence encodes CAISVEKGTE. The whole CDR3 region reads CAISVEKGTEAFF.

This clone was found many times. Coverage ceases 3 residues before the CDR3 finishes, and the germline J gene fills in the end. The V gene is TRBV19, the J gene TRBJ2-7; weak D call: TRBD1 (5 bases). The CDR3 is made up of 15 amino acids. From germline, CDR1 is LNHDA and CDR2 SQIVND (reference sequence). V lost 2 bases and J 1 base, leaving 12 bases between the germline ends. The CDR3 is CASSINFQGSYEQYF. CDR3 DNA (partial): TGTGCCAGTAGTATAAATTTCCAGGGATCCTACGAG. Based on the CDR3 plus reference TRBV19 and TRBJ2-7, the full variable domain is DGGITQSPKYLFRKEGQNVTLSCEQNLNHDAMYWYRQDPGQGLRLIYYSQIVNDFQKGDIAEGYSVSREKKESFPLTVTSAQKNPTAFYLCASSINFQGSYEQYFGPGTRLTVT.

This clone was counted many times. From the germline J gene comes the end of the CDR3, since the read stops 3 residues before it. V usage is TRBV10-3 and J usage is TRBJ2-3; TRBD1 matches at 7 bases. J lost 6 bases, V lost 4 bases, and 4 bases had no gene match. Germline V gives CDR1 ENHRY, CDR2 SYGVKD. This CDR3 comprises 13 residues. The CDR3 DNA, read in part, is TGTGCCATCAGTGGACAGGGAGAGGATACG. Translating gives CAISGQGEDT. The whole CDR3 sequence reads CAISGQGEDTQYF.